Presented here are 9 T cell receptor beta chains from one specimen sequenced in a study of technical replicates of blood from several donors (dated by TCRdb to the late 2010s). Receptors were amplified or captured by the immunoSEQ multiplex PCR assay. TCRdb obtained this table from immuneACCESS and retained in-frame rearrangements with V and J assigned. These tables miss some clones; where compared with another copy, unresolved V genes account for less than half of the shortfall, and the remainder is unexplained. A total of about 97,000 clones appear in this sample, about 94% of them only once. The ten biggest clones cover approximately 0.33% of the sample. The sample was T cells isolated from PBMCs. These receptors came from a human donor in good health.

J is TRBJ1-4 and V is TRBV29-1; D is uncertain. The CDR3 totals 15 residues. Germline-derived CDR1 and CDR2 are SQVTM and ANQGSEA. Trimming pared 5 bases from V and 6 bases from J, leaving 19 bases between. The CDR3 reads CSVSAPAGADEKLFF. The CDR3 DNA is TGCAGCGTTAGCGCCCCGGCAGGAGCGGATGAAAAACTGTTTTTT.

This rearrangement joins TRBV18 to TRBJ1-1; D unclear. V was trimmed by 1 base and J by 1 base, leaving 13 bases between them. The length of the CDR3 is 16 residues. Germline CDR1 and CDR2: KGHSH and LQKENI. The DNA for the CDR3 is TGTGCCAGCTCACCACTCGGGGAGTCGGCGAACACTGAAGCTTTCTTT. This gives the protein CASSPLGESANTEAFF.

This clone has just one count. This sequence joins TRBV11-3 and TRBJ2-7; a possible D gene is TRBD1 (6 bases). This CDR3 region has 14 residues. V was shortened by 2 bases and J by 0 bases, with 8 bases between the two germline ends. Germline loops: CDR1 SGHNT, CDR2 YENEEA. The CDR3 coding sequence is TGTGCCAGCAGCTTAAGAGGGGGCTCCTACGAGCAGTACTTC. It translates to CASSLRGGSYEQYF.

The genes are TRBV10-2 and TRBJ2-7, with D possibly TRBD2 on 6 matching bases. V was cut by 6 bases and J by 6 bases, with 12 bases left in between. This CDR3 has 12 residues. The germline V gene has CDR1 WSHSY and CDR2 SAAADI. The CDR3 coding sequence is TGCGCCAGCAGAAATTGGAGGGGCGAGCAGTACTTC. Residues: CASRNWRGEQYF.

The V and J genes are TRBV5-8 and TRBJ1-1; tentative D call: TRBD1 (5 bases). CDR1 is SGHTS and CDR2 is YDEGEE in the germline V gene. With 1 base removed from V and 2 bases from J, the gap between germline ends came to 12 bases. This CDR3 contains 15 residues. CDR3 bases: TGTGCCAGCAGCTTGTATGGGGCTCATAACACTGAAGCTTTCTTT. Translated: CASSLYGAHNTEAFF.

V gene TRBV19 combines with J gene TRBJ2-1; 11 nucleotides align to TRBD2. Germline V gene sequence: CDR1 LNHDA, CDR2 SQIVND (reference sequence). V trimming: 1 base; J trimming: 9 bases; junction bases outside the gene matches: 5. The CDR3 is 15 amino acids. CDR3: CASSIASGRNSEQFF. The DNA of the CDR3 is TGTGCCAGTAGTATAGCTAGCGGGAGGAACAGTGAGCAGTTCTTC.

The rearrangement links TRBV5-1 to TRBJ1-2; TRBD1 is a possible D gene (6 bases). Germline assignment: CDR1 SGHRS and CDR2 YFSETQ. There are 14 residues in the CDR3. The V end lost 6 bases, the J end lost 3 bases, and 15 bases lay between the germline ends. CDR3 in DNA: TGCGCCAGCACCCTGGGACAAGCCGACTATGGCTACACCTTC. Amino acid sequence: CASTLGQADYGYTF.

This chain joins TRBV30 and TRBJ2-7, with TRBD2 identical over 9 bases. The CDR3 is 18 residues long. J gave up 4 bases and V 0 bases, and 16 bases lay outside the gene matches. Germline-derived CDR1 and CDR2 are GTSNPN and SVGIG (reference sequence). The CDR3 bases are TGTGCCTGGAGTGTTGGTCGTCTAGCGGGGCTGGGTGGGTACGAGCAGTACTTC. Encoded protein: CAWSVGRLAGLGGYEQYF.

The chain combines TRBV11-3 with TRBJ2-7; D perhaps matches TRBD2 (6 bases). This CDR3 is built from 12 residues. The germline V gene encodes CDR1 SGHNT and CDR2 YENEEA. V dropped 3 bases and J dropped 5 bases, with 8 bases sitting between them. The CDR3, as DNA: TGTGCCAGCAGCTTGGGGGGTAACGAGCAGTACTTC. It specifies CASSLGGNEQYF.